The 9 T cell receptor beta chains presented below share a single source sample, sequenced in a study of T cells in Graves' hyperthyroidism and ophthalmopathy. Regions amplified from RNA transcripts were the TCR beta CDR3 regions. Primed by the HTBI set, a first-round RT-PCR was run on the TCR CDR3. Using its own MiXCR run on the multiplex PCR reads, TCRdb lists one record per CDR3 protein. Altogether over 500,000 distinct CDR3 sequences are present, around 15% being singletons, with the ten largest covering over 11%. Sequencing used blood. These receptors all stem from a middle-aged woman with Graves' hyperthyroidism.

There are many counts of this clonotype. The rearrangement links TRBV27 to TRBJ2-1, with D perhaps TRBD2 (5 bases). CDR1 MNHEY and CDR2 SMNVEV come from the germline V gene (reference sequence). The ends were cut back, 2 bases at V and 2 bases at J, with 10 bases in the middle. CDR3 length: 15 amino acids. The CDR3 is CASSLPGDAYNEQFF. The DNA of the CDR3 is TGTGCCAGCAGTTTACCCGGGGATGCCTACAATGAGCAGTTCTTC.

The chain is built from TRBV11-3 and TRBJ2-1; D unclear. V was clipped by 2 bases and J by 4 bases, with 12 bases between them. The germline V gene encodes CDR1 SGHNT and CDR2 YENEEA. CDR3 length: 15 residues. CDR3 in amino acids: CASSLIRTRYNEQFF. CDR3 in DNA: TGTGCCAGCAGCTTAATCCGGACCCGATACAATGAGCAGTTCTTC.

This clonotype appeared many times. The chain employs TRBV27 and TRBJ2-4; 8 positions agree with TRBD1. This CDR3 contains 17 residues. Germline assignment: CDR1 MNHEY and CDR2 SMNVEV (reference sequence). With V trimmed by 5 bases and J by 2 bases, 11 bases remained unmatched. CDR3 sequence (DNA): TGTGCCAGCAGTCCCCTGACAGGGGAGTTATCCAAAAACATTCAGTACTTC. Encoded protein: CASSPLTGELSKNIQYF.

At least ten counts were recorded for this clonotype. The chain recombines TRBV6-5 with TRBJ2-7; the D gene is possibly TRBD2 (6 bases). Trimming cost V 2 bases and J 3 bases, with 8 bases left between them. Germline V CDR1 and CDR2: MNHEY, SVGAGI. The CDR3 has 13 amino acids. For the CDR3, the DNA is TGTGCCAGCAGTTACGCGGGGATCTACGAGCAGTACTTC. This codes for CASSYAGIYEQYF.

This clonotype was picked up many times. J is TRBJ2-5 and V is TRBV11-3; D might be TRBD1 (5 bases). The CDR3 covers 12 residues. Germline V gives CDR1 SGHNT, CDR2 YENEEA. V lost 3 bases to trimming and J lost 3 bases, with 5 bases between them. The CDR3 DNA reads as TGTGCCAGCAGCTTCAGGGAAGAGACCCAGTACTTC. Residues: CASSFREETQYF.

This clonotype was recorded at least ten times. The chain carries TRBV20-1 and TRBJ2-5; 7 bases are a match to TRBD1. Looked up from germline, CDR1 is DFQATT and CDR2 is SNEGSKA (reference sequence). This CDR3 region has 13 residues. Written as DNA, the CDR3 is TGCAGAGGGGACAGCTTGTACCAAGAGACCCAGTACTTC. This gives the protein CRGDSLYQETQYF.

This clonotype was seen ten or more times. The CDR3 coding sequence is TGTGCCAGCAGCGCCCGCCGGACAGGGGCGTCCTACGAGCAGTACTTC. It translates to CASSARRTGASYEQYF. This rearrangement joins TRBV28 to TRBJ2-7; 9 bases fit TRBD1. The CDR3 length is 16 residues. After removal of 6 bases from V and 1 base from J, the junction contained 10 bases not matched to a gene. CDR1 and CDR2 (germline): MDHEN, SYDVKM.

For this clonotype: A read error may be the cause here, since a much bigger clone is one base away. CDR3 in amino acids: CAWGSRTGNQPQHF. As DNA, the CDR3 is TGTGCCTGGGGTAGCCGGACGGGTAATCAGCCCCAGCATTTT. The chain is built from TRBV30 and TRBJ1-5; no clear D. Deletions cut 5 bases from V and 4 bases from J, with 15 bases between. The CDR3 totals 14 residues. Per the germline V gene, CDR1 is GTSNPN and CDR2 is SVGIG (reference sequence).

V gene TRBV5-1 combines with J gene TRBJ2-7; either TRBD1 or TRBD2 may fit D (7 bases each). Looked up from germline, CDR1 is SGHRS and CDR2 is YFSETQ. The V end was cut by 2 bases, the J end by 9 bases, with 18 bases between. The CDR3 sequence is 14 residues long. The CDR3 DNA follows: TGCGCCAGCAGCTTCACCCCCTCAGGGGGGGTGCAGTACTTC. Protein sequence: CASSFTPSGGVQYF.